The 4 T cell receptor beta chains below were found in one sample sequenced in a study of blood T cell repertoires in COVID-19. The assay was immunoSEQ multiplex PCR, and TCRdb's table has in-frame clones only and misses some. The sample gives under 300,000 clones, around 90% of which show up once; roughly 2.2% is in the top ten. The sample comprised peripheral blood. The origin of the receptors is a woman aged 55-69 years with COVID-19, enrolled during active disease.

This rearrangement joins TRBV7-9 to TRBJ1-2; TRBD1 agrees at 7 bases. The CDR3 has 15 residues. With 4 bases clipped from V and 4 bases from J, the junction kept 9 bases outside the gene matches. CDR1 and CDR2 (germline): SEHNR, FQNEAQ (reference sequence). The CDR3 coding sequence is TGTGCCAGCAGCTCAACTGGACAGGCGAGCTATGGCTACACCTTC. Translation: CASSSTGQASYGYTF.

This clone was seen a single time. The chain is built from TRBV19 and TRBJ2-2, with TRBD1 identical over 8 bases. CDR1 and CDR2 (germline): LNHDA, SQIVND (reference sequence). Unmatched junction bases numbered 7, after V lost 4 bases and J lost 9 bases. The CDR3 loop spans 14 amino acids. The CDR3, as DNA: TGTGCCAGTAGTACGACAGGGGATGGTCGGGAGCTGTTTTTT. Its translation is CASSTTGDGRELFF.

The V call is TRBV4-3, the J call TRBJ2-1, with D tentatively TRBD2 (6 bases). CDR1 is LGHNA and CDR2 is YSLEER in the germline V gene. This CDR3 region has 15 residues. V was pared by 2 bases and J by 6 bases, with 14 bases between. This chain's CDR3 is CASSQREVESNEQFF. CDR3 coding DNA: TGCGCCAGCAGCCAAAGGGAGGTGGAGAGCAATGAGCAGTTCTTC.

This chain links TRBV25-1 with TRBJ2-7; 12 bases map to TRBD2. With 0 bases clipped from V and 7 bases from J, the junction kept 7 bases outside the gene matches. The CDR3 sequence is 16 residues long. CDR1 is MGHDK, CDR2 SYGVNS, per germline. This CDR3 reads CASSEYRLAGEREQYF. Here the CDR3 DNA reads TGTGCCAGCAGTGAATATCGACTAGCGGGGGAGCGGGAGCAGTACTTC.